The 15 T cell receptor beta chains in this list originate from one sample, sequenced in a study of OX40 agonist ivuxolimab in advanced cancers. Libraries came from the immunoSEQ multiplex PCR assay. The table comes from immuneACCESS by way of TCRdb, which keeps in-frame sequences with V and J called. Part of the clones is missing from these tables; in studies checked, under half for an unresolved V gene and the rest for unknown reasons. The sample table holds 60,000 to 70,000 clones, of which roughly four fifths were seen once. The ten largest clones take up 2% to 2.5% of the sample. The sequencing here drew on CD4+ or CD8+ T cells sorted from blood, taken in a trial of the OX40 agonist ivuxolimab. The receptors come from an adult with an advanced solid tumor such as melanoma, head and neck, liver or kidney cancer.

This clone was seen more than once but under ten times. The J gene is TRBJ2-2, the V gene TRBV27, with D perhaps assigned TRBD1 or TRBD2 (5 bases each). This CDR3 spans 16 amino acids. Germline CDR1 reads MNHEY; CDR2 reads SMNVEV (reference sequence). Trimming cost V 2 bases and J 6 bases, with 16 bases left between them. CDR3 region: CASSLQGPTGAGELFF. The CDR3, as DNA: TGTGCCAGCAGTTTACAGGGACCGACCGGGGCCGGGGAGCTGTTTTTT.

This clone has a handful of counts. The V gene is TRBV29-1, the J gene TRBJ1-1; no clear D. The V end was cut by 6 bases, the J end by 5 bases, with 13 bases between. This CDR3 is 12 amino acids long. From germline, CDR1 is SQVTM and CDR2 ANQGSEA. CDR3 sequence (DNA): TGCAGCGTCGATGACGATTGGACTGAAGCTTTCTTT. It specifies CSVDDDWTEAFF.

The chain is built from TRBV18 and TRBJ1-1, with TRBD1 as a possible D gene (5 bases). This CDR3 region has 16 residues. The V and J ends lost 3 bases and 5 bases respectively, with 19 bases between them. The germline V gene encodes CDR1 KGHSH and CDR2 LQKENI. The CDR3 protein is CASSPSGGATLTEAFF. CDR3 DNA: TGTGCCAGCTCACCCAGTGGTGGGGCGACTCTTACTGAAGCTTTCTTT.

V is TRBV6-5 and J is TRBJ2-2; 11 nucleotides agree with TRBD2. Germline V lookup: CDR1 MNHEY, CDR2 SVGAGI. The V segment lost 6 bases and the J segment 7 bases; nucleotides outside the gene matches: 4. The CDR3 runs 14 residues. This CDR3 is CASSLAGGFGELFF. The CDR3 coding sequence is TGTGCCAGCAGCTTAGCGGGAGGGTTCGGGGAGCTGTTTTTT.

CDR3 sequence reads: CASSTRVGANVLTF. CDR3 sequence (DNA): TGTGCCAGTAGTACCAGGGTTGGGGCCAACGTCCTGACTTTC. This rearrangement joins TRBV19 to TRBJ2-6, with D possibly TRBD1 on 5 matching bases. This CDR3 has 14 amino acids. The V end lost 4 bases, the J end lost 3 bases, and 7 bases lay between the germline ends. Germline V gene sequence: CDR1 LNHDA, CDR2 SQIVND (reference sequence).

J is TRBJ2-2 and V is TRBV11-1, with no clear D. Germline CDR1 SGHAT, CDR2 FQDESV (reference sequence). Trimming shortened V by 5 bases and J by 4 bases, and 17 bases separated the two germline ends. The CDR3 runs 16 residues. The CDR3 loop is CASSPWTATSTGELFF. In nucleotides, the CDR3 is TGTGCCAGCAGCCCTTGGACGGCGACGAGCACCGGGGAGCTGTTTTTT.

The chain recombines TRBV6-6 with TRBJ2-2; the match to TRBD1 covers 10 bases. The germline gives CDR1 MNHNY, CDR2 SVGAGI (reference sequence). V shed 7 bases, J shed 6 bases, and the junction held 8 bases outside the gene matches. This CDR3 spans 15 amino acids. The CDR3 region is CASKRTGTGAGELFF. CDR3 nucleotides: TGTGCCAGCAAAAGAACCGGGACAGGGGCCGGGGAGCTGTTTTTT.

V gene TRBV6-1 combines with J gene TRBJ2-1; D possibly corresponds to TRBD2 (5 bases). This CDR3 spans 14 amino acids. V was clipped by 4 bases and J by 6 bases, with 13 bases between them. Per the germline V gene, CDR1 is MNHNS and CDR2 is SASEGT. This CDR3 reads CASSVEGLFNEQFF. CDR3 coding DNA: TGTGCCAGCAGTGTAGAGGGATTGTTCAATGAGCAGTTCTTC.

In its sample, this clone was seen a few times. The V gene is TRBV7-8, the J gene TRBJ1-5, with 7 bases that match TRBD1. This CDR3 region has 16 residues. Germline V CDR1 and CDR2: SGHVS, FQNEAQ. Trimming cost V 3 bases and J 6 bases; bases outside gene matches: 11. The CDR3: CASSFSAGRGRQPQHF. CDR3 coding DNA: TGTGCCAGCAGCTTTAGCGCCGGGAGGGGGCGTCAGCCCCAGCATTTT.

CDR3 region: CASSQDSWGHVRAFF. Written as DNA, the CDR3 is TGCGCCAGCAGCCAAGACTCCTGGGGGCACGTAAGGGCTTTCTTT. The chain combines TRBV4-3 with TRBJ1-1, with a tentative D call TRBD1 (6 bases). Trimming cost V 0 bases and J 11 bases, with 19 bases left between them. Germline V gene data show CDR1 as LGHNA and CDR2 as YSLEER. The CDR3 totals 15 residues.

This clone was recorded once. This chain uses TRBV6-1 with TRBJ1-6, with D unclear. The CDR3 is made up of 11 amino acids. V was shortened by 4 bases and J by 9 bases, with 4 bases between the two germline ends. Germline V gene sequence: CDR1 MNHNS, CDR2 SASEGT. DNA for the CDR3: TGTGCCAGCAGTGCTGGTTCACCCCTCCACTTT. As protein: CASSAGSPLHF.

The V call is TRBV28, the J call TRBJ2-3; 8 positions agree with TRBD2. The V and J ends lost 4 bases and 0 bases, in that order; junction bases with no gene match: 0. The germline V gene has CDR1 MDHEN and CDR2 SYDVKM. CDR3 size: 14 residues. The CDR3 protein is CASSSSGSTDTQYF. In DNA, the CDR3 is TGTGCCAGCAGTTCTAGCGGGAGCACAGATACGCAGTATTTT.

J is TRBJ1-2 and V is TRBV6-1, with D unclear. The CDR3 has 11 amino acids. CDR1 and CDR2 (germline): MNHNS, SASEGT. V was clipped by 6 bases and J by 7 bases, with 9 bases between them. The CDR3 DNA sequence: TGTGCCAGCAGCCTAGCTGGTGGCTACACCTTC. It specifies CASSLAGGYTF.

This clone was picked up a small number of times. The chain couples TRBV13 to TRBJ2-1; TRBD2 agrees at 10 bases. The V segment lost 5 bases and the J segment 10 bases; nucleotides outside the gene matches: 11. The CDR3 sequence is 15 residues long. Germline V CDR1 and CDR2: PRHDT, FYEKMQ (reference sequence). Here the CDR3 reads CASSRSGRGGGEQFF. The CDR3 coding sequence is TGTGCCAGCAGCCGGAGCGGGAGGGGAGGCGGGGAGCAGTTCTTC.

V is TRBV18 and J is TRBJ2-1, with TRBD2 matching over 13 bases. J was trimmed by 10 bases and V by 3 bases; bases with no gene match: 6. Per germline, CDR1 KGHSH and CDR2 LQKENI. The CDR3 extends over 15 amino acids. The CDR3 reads CASSPGTSGIGEQFF. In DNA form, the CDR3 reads TGTGCCAGCTCACCGGGGACTAGCGGGATTGGCGAGCAGTTCTTC.